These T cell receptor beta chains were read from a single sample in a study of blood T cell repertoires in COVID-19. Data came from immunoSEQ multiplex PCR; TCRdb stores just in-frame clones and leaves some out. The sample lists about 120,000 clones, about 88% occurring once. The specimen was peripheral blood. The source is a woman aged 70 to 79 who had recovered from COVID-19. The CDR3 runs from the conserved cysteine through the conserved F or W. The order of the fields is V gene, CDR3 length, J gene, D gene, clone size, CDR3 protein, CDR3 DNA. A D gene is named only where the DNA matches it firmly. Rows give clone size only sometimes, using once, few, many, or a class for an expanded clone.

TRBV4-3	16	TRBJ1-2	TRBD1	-	CASSSGTGSRGIRNTF	TGCGCCAGCAGCTCCGGGACAGGGAGTCGGGGTATTCGTAACACCTTC
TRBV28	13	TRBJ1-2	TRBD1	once	CASSWTGTYGYTF	TGTGCCAGCAGTTGGACAGGGACCTATGGCTACACCTTC
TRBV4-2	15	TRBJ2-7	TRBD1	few	CASSQVAGGDYEQYF	TGTGCCAGCAGCCAAGTGGCAGGGGGCGATTACGAGCAGTACTTC
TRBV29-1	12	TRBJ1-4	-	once	CSAQAHSEKLFF	TGCAGCGCCCAGGCCCATTCTGAAAAACTGTTTTTT
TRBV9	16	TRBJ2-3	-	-	CASSVAPRGGTDTQYF	TGTGCCAGCAGCGTAGCTCCCAGGGGTGGCACAGATACGCAGTATTTT
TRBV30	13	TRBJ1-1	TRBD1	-	CAWDRDILTEAFF	TGTGCCTGGGACAGGGACATACTCACTGAAGCTTTCTTT
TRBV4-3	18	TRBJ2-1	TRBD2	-	CASSHGSGRAGNYNEQFF	TGCGCCAGCAGCCACGGTAGCGGGAGGGCCGGGAACTACAATGAGCAGTTCTTC
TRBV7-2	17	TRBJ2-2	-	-	CASSFRYLILNTGELFF	TGTGCCAGCAGCTTCCGATACCTTATACTGAACACCGGGGAGCTGTTTTTT
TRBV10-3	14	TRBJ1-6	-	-	CAISEDFLDSPLHF	TGTGCCATCAGTGAGGACTTCTTAGATTCACCCCTCCACTTT
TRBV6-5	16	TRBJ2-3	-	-	CASSYPGGRSTDTQYF	TGTGCCAGCAGTTACCCGGGGGGCCGGAGCACAGATACGCAGTATTTT
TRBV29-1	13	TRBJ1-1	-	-	CSVGRVQRSEAFF	TGCAGCGTTGGGCGGGTACAAAGATCTGAAGCTTTCTTT
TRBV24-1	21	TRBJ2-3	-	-	CATSDFSWPARGPFYTDTQYF	TGTGCCACCAGTGATTTTTCTTGGCCGGCGCGGGGCCCTTTCTACACAGATACGCAGTATTTT
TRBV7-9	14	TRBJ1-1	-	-	CASSFSTANTEAFF	TGTGCCAGCAGCTTTTCGACAGCGAACACTGAAGCTTTCTTT
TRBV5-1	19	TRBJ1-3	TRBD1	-	CASSSYPGTGDFSGNTIYF	TGCGCCAGCAGCTCCTACCCCGGGACAGGGGATTTCTCTGGAAACACCATATATTTT
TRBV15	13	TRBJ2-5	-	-	CATRRLGLETQYF	TGTGCCACCCGCCGTCTAGGCTTGGAGACCCAGTACTTC
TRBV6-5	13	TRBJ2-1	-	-	CASSYSVDPGQFF	TGTGCCAGCAGTTACTCCGTCGACCCGGGACAGTTCTTC
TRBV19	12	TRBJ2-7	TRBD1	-	CASGNRGDEQYF	TGTGCCTCTGGCAACAGGGGAGACGAGCAGTACTTC
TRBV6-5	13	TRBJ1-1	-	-	CASTSTWGGEAFF	TGTGCCAGCACCTCGACGTGGGGGGGTGAAGCTTTCTTT
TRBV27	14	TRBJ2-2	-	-	CASTPREDTGELFF	TGTGCCAGCACCCCCCGAGAGGACACCGGGGAGCTGTTTTTT
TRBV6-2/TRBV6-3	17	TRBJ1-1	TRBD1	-	CASSYTLRQGANTEAFF	TGTGCCAGCAGTTACACCCTACGACAGGGGGCGAACACTGAAGCTTTCTTT
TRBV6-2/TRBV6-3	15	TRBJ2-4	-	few	CASSYQQVAKNIQYF	TGTGCCAGCAGTTACCAACAGGTCGCCAAAAACATTCAGTACTTC
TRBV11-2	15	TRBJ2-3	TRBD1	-	CASSLVGQGQDTQYF	TGTGCCAGCAGCTTAGTTGGACAGGGGCAGGATACGCAGTATTTT
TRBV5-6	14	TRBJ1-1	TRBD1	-	CASTLGAGGTEAFF	TGTGCCAGCACCCTTGGGGCAGGGGGGACTGAAGCTTTCTTT
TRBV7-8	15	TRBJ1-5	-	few	CASSLEAQGLGPQHF	TGTGCCAGCAGCTTAGAGGCACAGGGCCTAGGGCCCCAGCATTTT
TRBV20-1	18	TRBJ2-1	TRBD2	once	CSASGVKAAGAAGNEQFF	TGCAGTGCTAGTGGGGTAAAGGCTGCGGGAGCCGCGGGCAATGAGCAGTTCTTC
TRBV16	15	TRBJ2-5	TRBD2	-	CASTTSGGPQETQYF	TGTGCCAGCACCACTAGCGGGGGACCCCAAGAGACCCAGTACTTC
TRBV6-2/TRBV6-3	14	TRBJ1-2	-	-	CASSPREVNYGYTF	TGTGCCAGCAGCCCCCGGGAAGTTAACTATGGCTACACCTTC
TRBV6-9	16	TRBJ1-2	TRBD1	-	CASSPRDRGRVYGYTF	TGTGCCAGCAGTCCCCGGGACAGGGGGCGGGTCTATGGCTACACCTTC
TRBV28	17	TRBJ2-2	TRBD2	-	CASSPENPGLAVGELFF	TGTGCCAGCAGTCCAGAGAACCCGGGACTAGCGGTCGGGGAGCTGTTTTTT
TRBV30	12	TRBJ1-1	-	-	CAWSVSVAEAFF	TGTGCCTGGAGTGTAAGCGTGGCTGAAGCTTTCTTT
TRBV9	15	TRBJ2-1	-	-	CASSERLGSYNEQFF	TGTGCCAGCAGCGAGAGACTAGGCTCCTACAATGAGCAGTTCTTC
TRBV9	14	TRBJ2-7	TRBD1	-	CASSPGQVSNEQYF	TGTGCCAGCAGCCCGGGACAGGTTTCCAACGAGCAGTACTTC
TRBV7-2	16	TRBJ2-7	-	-	CASSLATGVSTYEQYF	TGTGCCAGCAGCTTAGCGACAGGTGTTTCCACCTACGAGCAGTACTTC
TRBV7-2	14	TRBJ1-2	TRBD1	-	CASSFGQGAGGYTF	TGTGCCAGCAGCTTCGGACAGGGGGCGGGTGGCTACACCTTC
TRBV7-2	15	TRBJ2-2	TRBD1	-	CASSSTGANTGELFF	TGTGCCAGCAGCTCAACAGGGGCGAACACCGGGGAGCTGTTTTTT
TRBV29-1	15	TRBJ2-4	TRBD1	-	CSVIRTGDAKNIQYF	TGCAGCGTTATCCGGACAGGAGATGCCAAAAACATTCAGTACTTC